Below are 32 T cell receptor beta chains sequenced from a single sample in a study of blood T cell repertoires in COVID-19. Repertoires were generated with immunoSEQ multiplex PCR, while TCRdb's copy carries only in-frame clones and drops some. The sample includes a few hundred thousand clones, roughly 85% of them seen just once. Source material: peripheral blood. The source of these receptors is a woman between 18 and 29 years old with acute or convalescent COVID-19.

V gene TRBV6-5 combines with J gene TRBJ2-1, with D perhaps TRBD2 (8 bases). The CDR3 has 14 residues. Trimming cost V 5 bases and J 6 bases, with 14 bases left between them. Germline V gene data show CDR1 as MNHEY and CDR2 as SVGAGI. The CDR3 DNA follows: TGTGCCAGCAGTAGGGGGCTAGCGGGCAATGAGCAGTTCTTC. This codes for CASSRGLAGNEQFF.

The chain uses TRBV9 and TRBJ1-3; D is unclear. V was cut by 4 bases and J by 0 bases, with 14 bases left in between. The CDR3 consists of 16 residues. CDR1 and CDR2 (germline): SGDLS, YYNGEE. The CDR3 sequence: CASSLDPKSSGNTIYF. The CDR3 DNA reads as TGTGCCAGCAGCTTAGACCCGAAGAGCTCTGGAAACACCATATATTTT.

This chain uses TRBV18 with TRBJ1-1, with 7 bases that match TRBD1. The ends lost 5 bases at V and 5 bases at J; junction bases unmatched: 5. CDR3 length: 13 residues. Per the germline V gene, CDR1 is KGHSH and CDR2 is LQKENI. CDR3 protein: CASSAETGTEAFF. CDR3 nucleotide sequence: TGTGCCAGCTCAGCGGAGACAGGGACTGAAGCTTTCTTT.

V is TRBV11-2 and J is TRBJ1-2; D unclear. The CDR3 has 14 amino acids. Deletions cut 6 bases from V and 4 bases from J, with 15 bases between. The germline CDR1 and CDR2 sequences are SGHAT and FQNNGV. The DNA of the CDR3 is TGTGCCAGCAGTCTAGACGGAGCTATCTATGGCTACACCTTC. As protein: CASSLDGAIYGYTF.

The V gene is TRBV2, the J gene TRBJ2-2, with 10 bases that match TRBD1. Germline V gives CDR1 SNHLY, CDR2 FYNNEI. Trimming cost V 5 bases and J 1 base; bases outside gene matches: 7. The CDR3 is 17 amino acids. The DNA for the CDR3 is TGTGCCAGCAGTACCTCCCGGGACAGGGGGAACACCGGGGAGCTGTTTTTT. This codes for CASSTSRDRGNTGELFF.

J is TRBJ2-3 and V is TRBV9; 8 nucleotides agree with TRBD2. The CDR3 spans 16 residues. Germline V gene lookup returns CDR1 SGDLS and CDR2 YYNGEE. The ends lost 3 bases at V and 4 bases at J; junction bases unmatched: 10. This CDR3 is CASSATGRGGPDTQYF. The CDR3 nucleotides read TGTGCCAGCAGCGCTACTGGTCGGGGGGGCCCAGATACGCAGTATTTT.

CDR3 sequence (DNA): TGTGCCAGCAGCCCCGGTCTCCGGACAGCGAGATATAATTCACCCCTCCACTTT. As protein: CASSPGLRTARYNSPLHF. The chain uses TRBV5-6 and TRBJ1-6; possible D gene TRBD1, 6 bases. This CDR3 is built from 18 residues. Trimming left V 4 bases short and J 4 bases short, with 21 bases between. The germline V gene encodes CDR1 SGHDT and CDR2 YYEEEE.

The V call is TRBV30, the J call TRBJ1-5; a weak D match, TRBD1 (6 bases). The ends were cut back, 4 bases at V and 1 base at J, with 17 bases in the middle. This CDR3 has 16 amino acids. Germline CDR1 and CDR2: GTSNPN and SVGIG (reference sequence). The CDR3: CAWKPGSQGSNQPQHF. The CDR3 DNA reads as TGTGCCTGGAAACCTGGGTCACAGGGCAGCAATCAGCCCCAGCATTTT.

CDR3 DNA sequence: TGTGCCAGCAGCCAAGCTATTCAAGTCTATGGCTACACCTTC. It translates to CASSQAIQVYGYTF. The chain links TRBV3-1 (or the pseudogene TRBV3-2) to TRBJ1-2; D gene ambiguous. CDR1 is LGHDT and CDR2 is YNNKEL in the germline V gene (reference sequence). The CDR3 is made up of 14 amino acids. Trimming left V 1 base short and J 4 bases short, with 10 bases between.

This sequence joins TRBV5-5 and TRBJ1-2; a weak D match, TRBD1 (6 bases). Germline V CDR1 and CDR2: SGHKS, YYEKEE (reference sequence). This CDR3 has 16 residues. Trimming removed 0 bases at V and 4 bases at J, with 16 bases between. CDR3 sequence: CASSLVQGPNSYGYTF. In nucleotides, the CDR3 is TGTGCCAGCAGCTTGGTTCAGGGGCCAAATTCCTATGGCTACACCTTC.

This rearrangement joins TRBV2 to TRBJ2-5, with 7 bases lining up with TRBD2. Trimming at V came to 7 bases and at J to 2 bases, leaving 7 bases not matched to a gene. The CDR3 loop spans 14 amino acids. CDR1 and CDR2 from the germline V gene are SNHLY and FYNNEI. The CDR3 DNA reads TGTGCCAGCATTAGGGAGGGAACGCAAGAGACCCAGTACTTC. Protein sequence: CASIREGTQETQYF.

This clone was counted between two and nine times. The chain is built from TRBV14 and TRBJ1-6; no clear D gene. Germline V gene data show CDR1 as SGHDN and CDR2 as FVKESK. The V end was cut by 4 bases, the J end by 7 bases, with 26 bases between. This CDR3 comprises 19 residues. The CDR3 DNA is TGTGCCAGCAGCCTAAGCTGGGTCAGGAGGCAGAGAGTAAATTCACCCCTCCACTTT. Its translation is CASSLSWVRRQRVNSPLHF.

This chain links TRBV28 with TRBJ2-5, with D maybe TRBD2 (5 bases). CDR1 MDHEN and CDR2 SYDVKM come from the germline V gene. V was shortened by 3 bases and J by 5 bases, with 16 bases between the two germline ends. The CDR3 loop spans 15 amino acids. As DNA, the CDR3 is TGTGCCAGCAGTTTCGAGGGAAGAAAGTGGGAGACCCAGTACTTC. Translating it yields CASSFEGRKWETQYF.

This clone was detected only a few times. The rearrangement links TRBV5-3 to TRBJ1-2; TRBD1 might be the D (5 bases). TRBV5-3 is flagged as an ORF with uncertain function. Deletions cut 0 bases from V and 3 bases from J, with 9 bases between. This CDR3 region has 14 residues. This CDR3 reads CARSLDGGYYGYTF. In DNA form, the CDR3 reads TGTGCCAGAAGCTTGGACGGGGGGTACTATGGCTACACCTTC.

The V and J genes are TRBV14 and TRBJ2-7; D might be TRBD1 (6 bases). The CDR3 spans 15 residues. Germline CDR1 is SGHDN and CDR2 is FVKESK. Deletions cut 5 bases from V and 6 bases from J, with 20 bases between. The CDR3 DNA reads TGTGCCAGCAGCGCAGCCGGGACATTCAATGGCGAGCAGTACTTC. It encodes CASSAAGTFNGEQYF.

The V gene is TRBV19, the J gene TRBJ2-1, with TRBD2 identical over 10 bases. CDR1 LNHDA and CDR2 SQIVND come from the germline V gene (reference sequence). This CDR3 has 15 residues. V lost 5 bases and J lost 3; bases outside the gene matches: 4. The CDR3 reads CASSAGTSVYNEQFF. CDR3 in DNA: TGTGCCAGTAGTGCCGGGACTAGCGTCTACAATGAGCAGTTCTTC. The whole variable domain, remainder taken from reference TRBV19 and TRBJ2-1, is DGGITQSPKYLFRKEGQNVTLSCEQNLNHDAMYWYRQDPGQGLRLIYYSQIVNDFQKGDIAEGYSVSREKKESFPLTVTSAQKNPTAFYLCASSAGTSVYNEQFFGPGTRLTVL.

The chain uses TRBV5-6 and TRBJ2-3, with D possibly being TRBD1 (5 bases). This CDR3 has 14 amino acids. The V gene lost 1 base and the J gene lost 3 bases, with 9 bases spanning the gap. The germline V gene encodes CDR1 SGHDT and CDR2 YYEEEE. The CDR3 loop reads CASSLSRGTDTQYF. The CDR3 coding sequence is TGTGCCAGCAGCTTGTCAAGGGGAACAGATACGCAGTATTTT.

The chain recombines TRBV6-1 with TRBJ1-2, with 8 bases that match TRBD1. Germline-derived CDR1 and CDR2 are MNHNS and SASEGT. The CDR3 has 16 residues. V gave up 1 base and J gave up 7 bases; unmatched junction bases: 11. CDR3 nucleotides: TGTGCCAGCAGTGAAGATCTGGGACAGGTTGTGCCTGGCTACACCTTC. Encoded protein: CASSEDLGQVVPGYTF.

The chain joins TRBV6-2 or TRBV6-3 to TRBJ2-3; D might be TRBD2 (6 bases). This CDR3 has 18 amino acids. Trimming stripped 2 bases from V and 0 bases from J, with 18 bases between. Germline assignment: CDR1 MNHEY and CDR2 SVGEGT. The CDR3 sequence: CASSYVMRDIGSTDTQYF. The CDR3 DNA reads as TGTGCCAGCAGTTACGTCATGCGGGATATAGGTAGCACAGATACGCAGTATTTT.

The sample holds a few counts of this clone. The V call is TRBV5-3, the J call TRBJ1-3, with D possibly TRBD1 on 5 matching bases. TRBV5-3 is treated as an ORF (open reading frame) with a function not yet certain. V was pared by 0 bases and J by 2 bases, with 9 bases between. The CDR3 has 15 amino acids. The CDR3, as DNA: TGTGCCAGAAGCTTGGTTCGACAGACTGGAAACACCATATATTTT. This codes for CARSLVRQTGNTIYF.

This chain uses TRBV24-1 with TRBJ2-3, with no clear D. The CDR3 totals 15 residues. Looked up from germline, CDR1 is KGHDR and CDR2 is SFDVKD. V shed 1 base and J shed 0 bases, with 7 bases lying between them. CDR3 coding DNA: TGTGCCACCAGTGATTTCTACGGGAGCACAGATACGCAGTATTTT. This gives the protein CATSDFYGSTDTQYF.

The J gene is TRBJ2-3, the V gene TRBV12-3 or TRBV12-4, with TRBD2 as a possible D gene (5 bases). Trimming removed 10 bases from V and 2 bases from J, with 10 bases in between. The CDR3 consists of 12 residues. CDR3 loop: CANGLATDTQYF. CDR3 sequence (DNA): TGTGCCAATGGACTTGCCACAGATACGCAGTATTTT.

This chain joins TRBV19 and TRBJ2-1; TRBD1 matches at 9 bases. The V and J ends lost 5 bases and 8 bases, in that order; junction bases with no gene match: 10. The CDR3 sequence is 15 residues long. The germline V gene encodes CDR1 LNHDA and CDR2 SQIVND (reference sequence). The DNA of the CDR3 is TGTGCCAGTAGTCTCGGGACAGGGACGATTTATGAGCAGTTCTTC. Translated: CASSLGTGTIYEQFF.

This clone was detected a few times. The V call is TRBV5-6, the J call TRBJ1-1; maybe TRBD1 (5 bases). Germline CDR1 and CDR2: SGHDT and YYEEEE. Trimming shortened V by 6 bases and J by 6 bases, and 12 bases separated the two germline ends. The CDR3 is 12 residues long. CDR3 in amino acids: CASTRGGPEAFF. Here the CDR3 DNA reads TGTGCCAGCACTAGGGGTGGGCCTGAAGCTTTCTTT.

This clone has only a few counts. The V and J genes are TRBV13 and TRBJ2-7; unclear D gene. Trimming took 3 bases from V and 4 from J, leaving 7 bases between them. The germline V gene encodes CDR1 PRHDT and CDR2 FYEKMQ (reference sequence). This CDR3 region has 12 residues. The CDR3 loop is CASSLRGYEQYF. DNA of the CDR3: TGTGCCAGCAGCTTGAGAGGATACGAGCAGTACTTC.

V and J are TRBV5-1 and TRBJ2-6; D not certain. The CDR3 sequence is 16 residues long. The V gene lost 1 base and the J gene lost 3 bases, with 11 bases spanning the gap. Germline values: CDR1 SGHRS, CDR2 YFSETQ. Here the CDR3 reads CASSLSPSGGANVLTF. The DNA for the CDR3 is TGCGCCAGCAGCTTGTCCCCCTCGGGTGGGGCCAACGTCCTGACTTTC.

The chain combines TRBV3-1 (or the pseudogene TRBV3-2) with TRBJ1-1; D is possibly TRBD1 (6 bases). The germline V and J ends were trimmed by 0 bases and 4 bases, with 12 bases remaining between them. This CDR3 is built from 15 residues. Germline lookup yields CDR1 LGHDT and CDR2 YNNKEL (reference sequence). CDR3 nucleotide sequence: TGTGCCAGCAGCCAAGACAGGGGATTGGGCACTGAAGCTTTCTTT. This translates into CASSQDRGLGTEAFF.

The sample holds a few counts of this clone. The CDR3 nucleotides read TGTGCCAGCAGCAGGGGCCAGAACACTGAAGCTTTCTTT. It encodes CASSRGQNTEAFF. The rearrangement uses TRBV2 and TRBJ1-1; possible D gene TRBD1, 6 bases. The CDR3 runs to 13 residues. The germline V gene has CDR1 SNHLY and CDR2 FYNNEI. Trimming took 6 bases from V and 1 from J, leaving 9 bases between them. Using reference TRBV2 and TRBJ1-1 for the parts outside the CDR3, the full variable domain is EPEVTQTPSHQVTQMGQEVILRCVPISNHLYFYWYRQILGQKVEFLVSFYNNEISEKSEIFDDQFSVERPDGSNFTLKIRSTKLEDSAMYFCASSRGQNTEAFFGQGTRLTVV.

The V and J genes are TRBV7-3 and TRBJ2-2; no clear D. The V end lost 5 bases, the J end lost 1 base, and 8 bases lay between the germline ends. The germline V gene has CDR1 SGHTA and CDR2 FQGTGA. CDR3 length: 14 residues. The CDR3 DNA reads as TGTGCCAGCAGCCTCGACATGAACACCGGGGAGCTGTTTTTT. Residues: CASSLDMNTGELFF.

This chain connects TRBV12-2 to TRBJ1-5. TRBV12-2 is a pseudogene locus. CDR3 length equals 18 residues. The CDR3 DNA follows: TGTGCAAGTCGCTTAGTTTGGAGCGGGGGGAAGACCTTTCAGCCCCAGCATTTT. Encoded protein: CASRLVWSGGKTFQPQHF.

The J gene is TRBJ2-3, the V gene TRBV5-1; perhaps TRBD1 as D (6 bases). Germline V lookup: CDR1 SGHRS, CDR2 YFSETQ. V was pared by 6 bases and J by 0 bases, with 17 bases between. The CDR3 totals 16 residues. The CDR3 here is CASKVPGDLSTDTQYF. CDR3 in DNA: TGCGCCAGCAAAGTCCCAGGGGACCTTAGCACAGATACGCAGTATTTT.

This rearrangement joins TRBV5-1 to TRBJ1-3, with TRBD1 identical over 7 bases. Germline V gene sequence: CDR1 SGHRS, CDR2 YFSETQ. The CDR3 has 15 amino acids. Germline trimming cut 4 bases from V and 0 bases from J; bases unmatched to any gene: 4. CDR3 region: CASSPGQPSGNTIYF. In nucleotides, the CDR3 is TGCGCCAGCAGCCCGGGACAGCCCTCTGGAAACACCATATATTTT.